The 14 T cell receptor beta chains below were found in one sample sequenced in a study of blood T cell repertoires in COVID-19. TCRdb's table, derived via immunoSEQ multiplex PCR, lists solely in-frame clones and lacks some. The sample has roughly 69,000 clones, over 75% seen once; the top ten hold about 5%. Sequenced: peripheral blood. These receptors were obtained from a human donor in a cohort sampled during active COVID-19.

The CDR3 protein is CASSSQGGSEKLFF. In nucleotides, the CDR3 is TGTGCCAGCTCATCACAGGGAGGTAGTGAAAAACTGTTTTTT. The chain couples TRBV18 to TRBJ1-4; D might be TRBD1 (6 bases). The V and J ends lost 5 bases and 7 bases respectively, with 14 bases between them. The CDR3 totals 14 residues. The germline V gene encodes CDR1 KGHSH and CDR2 LQKENI.

The V and J genes are TRBV2 and TRBJ2-7, with a weak D call TRBD2 (5 bases). The germline V gene has CDR1 SNHLY and CDR2 FYNNEI. There are 12 residues in the CDR3. Trimming shortened V by 6 bases and J by 1 base, and 7 bases separated the two germline ends. CDR3 coding DNA: TGTGCCAGCAGCCCGGGATCCTACGAGCAGTACTTC. This codes for CASSPGSYEQYF.

The chain joins TRBV11-2 to TRBJ1-6; 9 bases are a match to TRBD1. The germline CDR1 and CDR2 sequences are SGHAT and FQNNGV. V shed 4 bases, J shed 10 bases, and the junction held 5 bases outside the gene matches. The CDR3 spans 14 residues. CDR3 in DNA: TGTGCCAGCAGCTGGACAGGGGTAAACTCACCCCTCCACTTT. This gives the protein CASSWTGVNSPLHF.

The gene calls are TRBV5-6 and TRBJ2-7, with D tentatively TRBD1 (5 bases). Germline V CDR1 and CDR2: SGHDT, YYEEEE. There are 14 residues in the CDR3. Trimming took off 3 bases at V and 5 bases at J, with 15 bases between the two ends. CDR3 DNA sequence: TGTGCCAGCAGCTACCAACGGCGCAGGGACGAGCAGTACTTC. It encodes CASSYQRRRDEQYF.

The J gene is TRBJ2-1, the V gene TRBV5-4; 8 positions match TRBD2. Trimming removed 3 bases from V and 2 bases from J; junction bases left unmatched: 13. CDR1 SGHNT and CDR2 YYREEE come from the germline V gene (reference sequence). The CDR3 length is 18 residues. The DNA for the CDR3 is TGTGCCAGCAGCTCCGAGTCGCGAGCGGGGGATACCTACAATGAGCAGTTCTTC. Translated, it gives CASSSESRAGDTYNEQFF.

The chain links TRBV6-5 to TRBJ1-6, with D perhaps TRBD1 (5 bases). CDR1 is MNHEY and CDR2 is SVGAGI in the germline V gene. The CDR3 loop spans 13 amino acids. V gave up 11 bases and J gave up 7 bases, with 15 bases separating them. The CDR3 loop reads CAPQAGINSPLHF. The CDR3 nucleotides read TGTGCCCCACAGGCTGGGATAAATTCACCCCTCCACTTT.

The V call is TRBV6-5, the J call TRBJ1-5; D call uncertain. This CDR3 spans 13 amino acids. Deletions cut 10 bases from V and 4 bases from J, with 14 bases between. CDR1 is MNHEY and CDR2 is SVGAGI in the germline V gene. The CDR3 loop is CATKAALNQPQHF. CDR3 DNA: TGTGCCACCAAGGCGGCCCTAAATCAGCCCCAGCATTTT.

The CDR3 protein is CASSSTSGGTDTQYF. In nucleotides, the CDR3 is TGTGCCAGCTCATCGACTAGCGGGGGCACAGATACGCAGTATTTT. The V gene is TRBV18, the J gene TRBJ2-3; TRBD2 aligns across 11 bases. Germline V gives CDR1 KGHSH, CDR2 LQKENI. This CDR3 is 15 amino acids long. V was pared by 5 bases and J by 1 base, with 2 bases of the junction left unmatched.

CDR3 sequence (DNA): TGCAGCGTTGGGCAGGGAGGTCGTACTAATGAAAAACTGTTTTTT. Its protein is CSVGQGGRTNEKLFF. This chain connects TRBV29-1 to TRBJ1-4, with D possibly matching TRBD1 (5 bases). Deletions cut 4 bases from V and 2 bases from J, with 14 bases between. The CDR3 length is 15 residues. Germline V CDR1 and CDR2: SQVTM, ANQGSEA.

The genes are TRBV19 and TRBJ2-7, with D possibly being TRBD1 (6 bases). CDR3 length equals 15 residues. Germline lookup yields CDR1 LNHDA and CDR2 SQIVND (reference sequence). V was clipped by 6 bases and J by 4 bases, with 19 bases between them. This chain's CDR3 is CASSDGATGKYEQYF. DNA of the CDR3: TGTGCCAGTAGCGACGGGGCTACAGGGAAATACGAGCAGTACTTC.

V gene TRBV21-1 combines with J gene TRBJ1-1; no DNA check was done on the table's D call, TRBD1. TRBV21-1 is a recognized pseudogene. The CDR3 covers 14 residues. DNA for the CDR3: TGTGCCAGCAGCAAAGGTTTCGACAGGTTTAAAGCTTTCTTT. Translation gives CASSKGFDRFKAFF.

This rearrangement joins TRBV9 to TRBJ2-5, with TRBD1 matching over 10 bases. The V and J ends lost 4 bases and 5 bases, in that order; junction bases with no gene match: 8. Germline values: CDR1 SGDLS, CDR2 YYNGEE. The CDR3 contains 15 residues. CDR3 sequence: CASSPGDRGPETQYF. CDR3 DNA sequence: TGTGCCAGCAGCCCCGGGGACAGGGGACCGGAGACCCAGTACTTC.

CDR3 sequence (DNA): TGTGCCAGTAGTACGAACAGGGTCATGGGCAATCAGCCCCAGCATTTT. Amino acid sequence: CASSTNRVMGNQPQHF. The rearrangement joins TRBV19 to TRBJ1-5, with D possibly being TRBD1 (6 bases). Deletions cut 4 bases from V and 2 bases from J, with 15 bases between. Germline loops: CDR1 LNHDA, CDR2 SQIVND (reference sequence). CDR3 length: 16 residues.

This chain links TRBV28 with TRBJ2-7; D may be TRBD2 (5 bases). Germline CDR1 reads MDHEN; CDR2 reads SYDVKM. The CDR3 is 14 amino acids. The V end lost 6 bases, the J end lost 4 bases, and 16 bases lay between the germline ends. CDR3 amino acids: CASREGTLNYEQYF. Written as DNA, the CDR3 is TGTGCCAGCAGAGAGGGAACCTTGAATTACGAGCAGTACTTC.